This TCR beta chain was captured by sequencing in a study of cytomegalovirus exposure and HLA in healthy donors. Study-level results: Productive rates of about 87% or about 30% were seen for most TCR beta V segments in an earlier analysis. Equally common other TCR beta chains were less clonally expanded than HLA-associated ones, a later analysis found. Later analysis associated a missense DCLRE1C variant with TCR beta V- and J-gene trimming.

As concerns this clone: Its antigen is as yet unknown.

Germline CDR1 reads SGHTA; CDR2 reads FQGNSA. The CDR3 length is 14 residues. V was pared by 5 bases and J by 4 bases, with 3 bases of the junction left unmatched. All the people who gave samples were healthy bone marrow donors. A multiplex PCR was run with 60 Vbeta primers and 13 Jbeta primers. TCRdb's table, derived via immunoSEQ multiplex PCR, lists solely in-frame clones and lacks some. The sample contains approximately 150,000 clones, around four fifths of which appear only once. The chain couples TRBV7-2 to TRBJ2-7; 12 bases fit TRBD2. This receptor was taken from a man in his fifties or sixties in good health and CMV-seropositive. The source material was PBMCs. CDR3: CASSPTSGSYEQYF. CDR3 nucleotides: TGTGCCAGCAGCCCGACTAGCGGGAGTTACGAGCAGTACTTC.